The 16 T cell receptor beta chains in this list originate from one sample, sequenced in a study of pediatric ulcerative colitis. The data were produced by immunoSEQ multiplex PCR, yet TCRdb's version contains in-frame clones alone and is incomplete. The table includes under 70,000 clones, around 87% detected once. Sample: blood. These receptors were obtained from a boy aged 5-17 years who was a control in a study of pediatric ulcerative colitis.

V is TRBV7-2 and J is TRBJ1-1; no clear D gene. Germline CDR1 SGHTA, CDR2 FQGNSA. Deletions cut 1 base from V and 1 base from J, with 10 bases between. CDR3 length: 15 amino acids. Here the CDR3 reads CASSLDRVGNTEAFF. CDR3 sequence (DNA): TGTGCCAGCAGCTTAGATCGGGTGGGGAACACTGAAGCTTTCTTT.

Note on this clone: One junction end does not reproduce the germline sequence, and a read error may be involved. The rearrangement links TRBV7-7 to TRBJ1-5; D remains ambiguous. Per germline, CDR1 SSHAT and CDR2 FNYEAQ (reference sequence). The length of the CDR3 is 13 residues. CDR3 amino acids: CASSVRPGQPQHF. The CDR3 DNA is TGTGCTAGCAGCGTCCGTCCCGGGCAGCCCCAGCATTTT.

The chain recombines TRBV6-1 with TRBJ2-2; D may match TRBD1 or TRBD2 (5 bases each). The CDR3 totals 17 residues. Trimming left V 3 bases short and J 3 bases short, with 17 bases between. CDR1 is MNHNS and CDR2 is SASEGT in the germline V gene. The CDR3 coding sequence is TGTGCCAGCAGTGAGACTACTTTCGGGACGGACACCGGGGAGCTGTTTTTT. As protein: CASSETTFGTDTGELFF.

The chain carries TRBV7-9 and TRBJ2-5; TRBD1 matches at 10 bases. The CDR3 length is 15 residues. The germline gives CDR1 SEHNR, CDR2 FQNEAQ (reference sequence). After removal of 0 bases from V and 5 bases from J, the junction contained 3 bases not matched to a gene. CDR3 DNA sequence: TGTGCCAGCAGCTTAGCTGACAGGGGGCTGGAGACCCAGTACTTC. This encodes CASSLADRGLETQYF.

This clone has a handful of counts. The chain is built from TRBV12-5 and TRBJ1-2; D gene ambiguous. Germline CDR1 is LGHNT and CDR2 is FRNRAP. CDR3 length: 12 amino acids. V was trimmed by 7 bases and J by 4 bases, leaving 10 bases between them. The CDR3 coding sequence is TGTGCTAGTGCCCGAGAGATCTATGGCTACACCTTC. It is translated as CASAREIYGYTF.

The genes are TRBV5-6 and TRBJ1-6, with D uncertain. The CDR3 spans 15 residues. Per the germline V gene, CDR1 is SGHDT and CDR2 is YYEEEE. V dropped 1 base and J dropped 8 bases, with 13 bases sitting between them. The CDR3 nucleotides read TGTGCCAGCAGCTTGTCAATCAAGAATGATTCACCCCTCCACTTT. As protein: CASSLSIKNDSPLHF.

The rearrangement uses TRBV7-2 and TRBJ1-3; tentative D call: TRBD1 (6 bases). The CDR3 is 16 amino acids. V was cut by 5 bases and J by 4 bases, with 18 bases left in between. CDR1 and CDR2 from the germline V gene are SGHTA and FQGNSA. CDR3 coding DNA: TGTGCCAGCAGCCCTTACCAGCGGGGGCCAGGAAACACCATATATTTT. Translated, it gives CASSPYQRGPGNTIYF.

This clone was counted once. Here the CDR3 DNA reads TGTGCCAGCAGTCCGACGGGGGTTCTGGCAGATACGCAGTATTTT. Its protein is CASSPTGVLADTQYF. The chain has TRBV28 and TRBJ2-3; tentatively, D is TRBD2 (6 bases). From germline, CDR1 is MDHEN and CDR2 SYDVKM. This CDR3 has 15 amino acids. Between the trimmed V and J ends, which lost 5 bases and 4 bases, there was a span of 16 bases.

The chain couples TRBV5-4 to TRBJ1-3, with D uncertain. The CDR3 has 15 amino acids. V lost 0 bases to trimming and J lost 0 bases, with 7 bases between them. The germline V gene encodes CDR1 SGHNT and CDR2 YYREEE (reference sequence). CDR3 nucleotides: TGTGCCAGCAGCTTGGGACTAACCTCTGGAAACACCATATATTTT. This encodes CASSLGLTSGNTIYF.

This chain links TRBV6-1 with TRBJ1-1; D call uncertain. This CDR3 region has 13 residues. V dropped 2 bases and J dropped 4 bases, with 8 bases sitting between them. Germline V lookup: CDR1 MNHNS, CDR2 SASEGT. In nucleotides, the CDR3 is TGTGCCAGCAGTGAAAGGGAGACCACTGAAGCTTTCTTT. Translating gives CASSERETTEAFF.

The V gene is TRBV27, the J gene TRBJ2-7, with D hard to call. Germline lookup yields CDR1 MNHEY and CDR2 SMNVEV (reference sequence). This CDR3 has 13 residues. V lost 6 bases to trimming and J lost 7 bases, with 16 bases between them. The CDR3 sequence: CASSLWTQTEQYF. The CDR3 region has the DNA TGTGCCAGCAGCCTTTGGACGCAAACGGAGCAGTACTTC.

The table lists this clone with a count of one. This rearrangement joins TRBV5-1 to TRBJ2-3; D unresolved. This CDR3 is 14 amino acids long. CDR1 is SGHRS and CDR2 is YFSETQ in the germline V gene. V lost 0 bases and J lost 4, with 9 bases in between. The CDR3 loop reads CASSLGLFPDTQYF. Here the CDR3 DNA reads TGCGCCAGCAGCTTGGGGCTATTTCCAGATACGCAGTATTTT.

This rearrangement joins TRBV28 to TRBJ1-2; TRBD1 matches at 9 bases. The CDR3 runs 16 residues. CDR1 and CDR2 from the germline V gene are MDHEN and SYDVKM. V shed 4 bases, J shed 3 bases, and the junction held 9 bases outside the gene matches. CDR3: CASSSNRGRVDYGYTF. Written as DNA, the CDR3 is TGTGCCAGCAGTTCGAACAGGGGGCGGGTGGACTATGGCTACACCTTC.

This CDR3 reads CASSPGGFGQPQHF. The CDR3, as DNA: TGTGCCAGCAGTCCTGGGGGTTTCGGGCAGCCCCAGCATTTT. The rearrangement uses TRBV28 and TRBJ1-5, with D possibly matching TRBD1 (5 bases). Germline V lookup: CDR1 MDHEN, CDR2 SYDVKM. The CDR3 is made up of 14 amino acids. Deletions cut 5 bases from V and 7 bases from J, with 15 bases between.

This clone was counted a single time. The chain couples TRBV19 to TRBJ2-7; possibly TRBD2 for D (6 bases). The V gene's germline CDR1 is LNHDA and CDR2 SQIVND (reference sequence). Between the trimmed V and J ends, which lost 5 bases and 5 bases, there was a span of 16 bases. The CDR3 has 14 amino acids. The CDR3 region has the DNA TGTGCCAGTAGTCTCCTCGGAGGGATCAACGAGCAGTACTTC. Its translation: CASSLLGGINEQYF.

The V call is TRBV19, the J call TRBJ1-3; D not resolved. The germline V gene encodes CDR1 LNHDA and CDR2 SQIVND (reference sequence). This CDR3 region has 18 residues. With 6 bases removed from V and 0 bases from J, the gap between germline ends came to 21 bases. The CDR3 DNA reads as TGTGCCAGTAGAGCAACTTCAAGTTCTGGTTTCTCTGGAAACACCATATATTTT. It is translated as CASRATSSSGFSGNTIYF.